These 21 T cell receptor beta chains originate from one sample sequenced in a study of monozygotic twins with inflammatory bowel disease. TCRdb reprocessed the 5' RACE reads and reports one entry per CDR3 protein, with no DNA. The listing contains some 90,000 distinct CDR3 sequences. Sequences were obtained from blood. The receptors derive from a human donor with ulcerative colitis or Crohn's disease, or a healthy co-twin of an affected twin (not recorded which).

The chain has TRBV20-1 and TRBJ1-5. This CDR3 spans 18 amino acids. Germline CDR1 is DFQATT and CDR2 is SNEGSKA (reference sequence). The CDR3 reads CSASRNYRGKHSNQPQHF.

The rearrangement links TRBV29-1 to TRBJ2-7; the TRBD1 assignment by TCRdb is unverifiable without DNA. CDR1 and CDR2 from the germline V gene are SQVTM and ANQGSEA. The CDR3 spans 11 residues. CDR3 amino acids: CSVDRGDEQYF.

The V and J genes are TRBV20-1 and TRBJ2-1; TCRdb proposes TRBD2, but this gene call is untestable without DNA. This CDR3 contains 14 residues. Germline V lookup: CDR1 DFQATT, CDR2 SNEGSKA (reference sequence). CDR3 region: CSASTSGAYNEQFF.

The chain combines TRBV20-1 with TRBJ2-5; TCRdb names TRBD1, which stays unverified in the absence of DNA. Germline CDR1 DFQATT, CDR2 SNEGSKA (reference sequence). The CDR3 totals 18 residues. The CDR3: CSARDYVDGGAGAETQYF.

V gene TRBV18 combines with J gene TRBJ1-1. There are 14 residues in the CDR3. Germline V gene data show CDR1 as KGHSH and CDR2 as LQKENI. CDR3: CASSQQRMNTEAFF.

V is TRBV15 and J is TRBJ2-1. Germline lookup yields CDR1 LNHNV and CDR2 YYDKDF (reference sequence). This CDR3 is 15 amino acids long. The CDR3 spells CATSRTRGLYNEQFF.

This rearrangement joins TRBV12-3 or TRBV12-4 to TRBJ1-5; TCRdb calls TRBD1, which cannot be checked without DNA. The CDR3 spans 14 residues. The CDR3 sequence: CASSPTGGNQPQHF.

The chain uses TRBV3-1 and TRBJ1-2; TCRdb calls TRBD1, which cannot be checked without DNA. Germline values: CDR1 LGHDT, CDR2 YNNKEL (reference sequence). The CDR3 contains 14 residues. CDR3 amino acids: CASSQGGGGHGYTF.

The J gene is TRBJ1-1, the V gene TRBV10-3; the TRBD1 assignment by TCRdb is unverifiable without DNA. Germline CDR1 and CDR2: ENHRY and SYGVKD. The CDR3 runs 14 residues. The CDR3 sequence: CAITRGGMNTEAFF.

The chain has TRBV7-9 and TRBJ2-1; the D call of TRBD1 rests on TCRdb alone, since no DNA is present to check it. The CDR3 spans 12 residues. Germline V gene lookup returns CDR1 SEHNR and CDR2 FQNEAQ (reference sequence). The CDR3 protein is CASSPDRVDQFF.

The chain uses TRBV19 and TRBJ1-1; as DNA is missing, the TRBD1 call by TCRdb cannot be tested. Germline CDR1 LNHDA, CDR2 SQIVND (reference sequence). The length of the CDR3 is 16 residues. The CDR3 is CASSIERQLMNTEAFF.

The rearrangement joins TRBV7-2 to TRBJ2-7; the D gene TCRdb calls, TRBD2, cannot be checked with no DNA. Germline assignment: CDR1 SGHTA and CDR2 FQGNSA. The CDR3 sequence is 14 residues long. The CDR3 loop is CASSFGLAAYEQYF.

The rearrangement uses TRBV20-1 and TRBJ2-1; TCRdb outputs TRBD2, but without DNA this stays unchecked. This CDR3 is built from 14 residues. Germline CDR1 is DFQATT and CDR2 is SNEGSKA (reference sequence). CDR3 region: CSALRASGYNEQFF.

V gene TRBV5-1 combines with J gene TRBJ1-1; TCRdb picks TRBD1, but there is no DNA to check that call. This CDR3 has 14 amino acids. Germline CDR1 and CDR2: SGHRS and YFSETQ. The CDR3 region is CASSPSQGSTEAFF.

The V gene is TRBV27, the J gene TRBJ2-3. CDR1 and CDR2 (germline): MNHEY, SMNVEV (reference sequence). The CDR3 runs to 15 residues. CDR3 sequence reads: CASSRTITSTDTQYF.

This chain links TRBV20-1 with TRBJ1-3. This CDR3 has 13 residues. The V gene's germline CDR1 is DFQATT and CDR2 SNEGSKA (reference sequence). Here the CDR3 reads CSAMAIAGNTIYF.

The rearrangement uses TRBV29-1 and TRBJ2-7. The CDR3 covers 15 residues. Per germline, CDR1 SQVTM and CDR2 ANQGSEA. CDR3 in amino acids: CSVEVNSRSSYEQYF.

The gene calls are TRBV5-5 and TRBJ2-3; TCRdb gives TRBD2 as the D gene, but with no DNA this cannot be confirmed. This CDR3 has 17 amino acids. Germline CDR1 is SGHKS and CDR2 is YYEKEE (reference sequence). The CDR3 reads CASSLVASGAVADTQYF.

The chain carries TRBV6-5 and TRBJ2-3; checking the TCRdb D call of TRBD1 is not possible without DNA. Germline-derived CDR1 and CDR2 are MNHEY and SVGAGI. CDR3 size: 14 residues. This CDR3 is CASSYSRGTDTQYF.

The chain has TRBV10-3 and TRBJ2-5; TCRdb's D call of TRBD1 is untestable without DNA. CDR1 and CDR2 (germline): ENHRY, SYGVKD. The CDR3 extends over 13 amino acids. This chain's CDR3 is CAISGTDQETQYF.

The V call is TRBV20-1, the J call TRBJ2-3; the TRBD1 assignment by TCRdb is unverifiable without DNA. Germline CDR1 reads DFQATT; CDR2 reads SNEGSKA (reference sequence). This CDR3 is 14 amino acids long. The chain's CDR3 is CSARPQGAVDTQYF.